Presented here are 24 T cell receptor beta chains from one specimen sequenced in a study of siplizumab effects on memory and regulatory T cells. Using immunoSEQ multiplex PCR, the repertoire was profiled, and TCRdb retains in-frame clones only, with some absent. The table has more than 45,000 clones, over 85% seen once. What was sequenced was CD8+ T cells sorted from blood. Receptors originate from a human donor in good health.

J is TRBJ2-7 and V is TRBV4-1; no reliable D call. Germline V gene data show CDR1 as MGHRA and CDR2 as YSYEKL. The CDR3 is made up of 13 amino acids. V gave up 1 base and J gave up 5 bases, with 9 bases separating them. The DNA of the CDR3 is TGCGCCAGCAGCCAAGTTGTGTGGAACGAGCAGTACTTC. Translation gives CASSQVVWNEQYF.

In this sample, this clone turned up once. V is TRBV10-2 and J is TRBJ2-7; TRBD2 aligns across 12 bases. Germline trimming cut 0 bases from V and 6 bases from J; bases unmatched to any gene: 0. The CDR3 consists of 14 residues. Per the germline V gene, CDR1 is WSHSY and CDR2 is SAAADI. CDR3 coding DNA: TGCGCCAGCAGTGAGTCGGGACTAGCGGGCGAGCAGTACTTC. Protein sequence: CASSESGLAGEQYF.

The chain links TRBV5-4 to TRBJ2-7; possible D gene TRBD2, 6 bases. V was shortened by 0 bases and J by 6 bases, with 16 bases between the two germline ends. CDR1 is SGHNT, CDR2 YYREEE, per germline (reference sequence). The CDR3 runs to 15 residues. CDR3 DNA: TGTGCCAGCAGCTTGGGTTCCACGCCCGGGGGCGAGCAGTACTTC. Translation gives CASSLGSTPGGEQYF.

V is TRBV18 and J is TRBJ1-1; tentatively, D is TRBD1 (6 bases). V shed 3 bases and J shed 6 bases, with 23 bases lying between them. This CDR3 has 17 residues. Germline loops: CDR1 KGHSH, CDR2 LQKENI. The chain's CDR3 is CASSPLLLTRDIPEAFF. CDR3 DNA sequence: TGTGCCAGCTCACCCTTACTCTTAACACGGGACATTCCTGAAGCTTTCTTT.

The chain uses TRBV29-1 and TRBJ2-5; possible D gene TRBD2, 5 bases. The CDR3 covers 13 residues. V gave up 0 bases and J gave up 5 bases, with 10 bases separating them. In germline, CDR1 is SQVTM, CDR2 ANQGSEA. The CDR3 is CSVEETRLETQYF. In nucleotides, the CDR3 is TGCAGCGTTGAAGAAACTAGGCTGGAGACCCAGTACTTC.

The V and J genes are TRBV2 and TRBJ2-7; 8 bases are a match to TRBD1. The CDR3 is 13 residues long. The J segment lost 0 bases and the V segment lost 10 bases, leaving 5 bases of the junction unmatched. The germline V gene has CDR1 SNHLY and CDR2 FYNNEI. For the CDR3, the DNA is TGTGCCACCCTCGGACAGGGCTCCTACGAGCAGTACTTC. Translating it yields CATLGQGSYEQYF.

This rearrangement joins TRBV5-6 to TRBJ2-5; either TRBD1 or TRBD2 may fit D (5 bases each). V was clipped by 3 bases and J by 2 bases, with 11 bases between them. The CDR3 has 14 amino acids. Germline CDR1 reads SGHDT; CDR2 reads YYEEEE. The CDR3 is CASSWDREQETQYF. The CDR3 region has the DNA TGTGCCAGCAGCTGGGACCGGGAACAAGAGACCCAGTACTTC. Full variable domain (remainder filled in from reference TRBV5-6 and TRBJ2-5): DAGVTQSPTHLIKTRGQQVTLRCSPKSGHDTVSWYQQALGQGPQFIFQYYEEEERQRGNFPDRFSGHQFPNYSSELNVNALLLGDSALYLCASSWDREQETQYFGPGTRLLVL.

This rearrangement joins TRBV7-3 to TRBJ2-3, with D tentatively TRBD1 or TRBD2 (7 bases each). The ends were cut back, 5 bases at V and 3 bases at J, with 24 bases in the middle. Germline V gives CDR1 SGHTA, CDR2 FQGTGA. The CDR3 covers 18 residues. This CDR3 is CASSTRLGGGAGTDTQYF. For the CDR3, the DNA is TGTGCCAGCAGCACACGCTTGGGAGGGGGCGCTGGGACAGATACGCAGTATTTT.

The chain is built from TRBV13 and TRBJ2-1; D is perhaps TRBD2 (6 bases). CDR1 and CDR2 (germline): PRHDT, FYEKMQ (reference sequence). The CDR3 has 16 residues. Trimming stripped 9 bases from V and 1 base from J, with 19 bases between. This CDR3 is CASMANLGGSYNEQFF. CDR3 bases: TGTGCCAGTATGGCGAACCTAGGAGGGTCCTACAATGAGCAGTTCTTC.

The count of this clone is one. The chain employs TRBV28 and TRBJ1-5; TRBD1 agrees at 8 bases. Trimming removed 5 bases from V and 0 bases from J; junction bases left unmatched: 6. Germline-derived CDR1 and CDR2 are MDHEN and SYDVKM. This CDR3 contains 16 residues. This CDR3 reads CASSPPGQDSNQPQHF. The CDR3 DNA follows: TGTGCCAGCAGTCCCCCGGGACAGGATAGCAATCAGCCCCAGCATTTT. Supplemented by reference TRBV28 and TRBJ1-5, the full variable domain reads DVKVTQSSRYLVKRTGEKVFLECVQDMDHENMFWYRQDPGLGLRLIYFSYDVKMKEKGDIPEGYSVSREKKERFSLILESASTNQTSMYLCASSPPGQDSNQPQHFGDGTRLSIL.

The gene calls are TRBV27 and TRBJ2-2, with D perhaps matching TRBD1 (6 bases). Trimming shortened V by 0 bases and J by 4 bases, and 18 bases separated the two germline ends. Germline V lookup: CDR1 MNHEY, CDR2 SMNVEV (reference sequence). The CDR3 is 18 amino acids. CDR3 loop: CASSLSFRFGRGTGELFF. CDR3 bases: TGTGCCAGCAGTTTATCATTTCGGTTCGGCAGGGGCACCGGGGAGCTGTTTTTT.

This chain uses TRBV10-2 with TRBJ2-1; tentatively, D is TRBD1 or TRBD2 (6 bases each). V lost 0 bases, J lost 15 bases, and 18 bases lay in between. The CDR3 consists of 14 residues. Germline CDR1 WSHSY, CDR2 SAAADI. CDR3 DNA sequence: TGCGCCAGCAGTGAGTCGACTCGGAGGGGGGACCCGTTCTTC. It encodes CASSESTRRGDPFF.

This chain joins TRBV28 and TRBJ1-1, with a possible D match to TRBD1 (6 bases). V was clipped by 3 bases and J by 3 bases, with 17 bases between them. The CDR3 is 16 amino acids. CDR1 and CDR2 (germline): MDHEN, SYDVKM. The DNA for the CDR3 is TGTGCCAGCAGTTTTGGGGCAGGGGCAGAGGACACTGAAGCTTTCTTT. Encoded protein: CASSFGAGAEDTEAFF. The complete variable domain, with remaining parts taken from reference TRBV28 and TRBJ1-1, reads DVKVTQSSRYLVKRTGEKVFLECVQDMDHENMFWYRQDPGLGLRLIYFSYDVKMKEKGDIPEGYSVSREKKERFSLILESASTNQTSMYLCASSFGAGAEDTEAFFGQGTRLTVV.

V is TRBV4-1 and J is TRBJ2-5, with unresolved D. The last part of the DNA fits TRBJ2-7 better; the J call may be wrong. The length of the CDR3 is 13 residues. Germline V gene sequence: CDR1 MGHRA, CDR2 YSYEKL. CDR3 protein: CASSLMSSYEQYF. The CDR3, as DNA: TGCGCCAGCAGCCTCATGAGCTCCTACGAGCAGTACTTC.

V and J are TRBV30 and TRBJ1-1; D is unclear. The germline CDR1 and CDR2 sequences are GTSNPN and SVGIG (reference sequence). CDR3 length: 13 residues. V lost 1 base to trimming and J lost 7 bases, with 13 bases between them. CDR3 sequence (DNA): TGTGCCTGGAGTGAGAGTACAGCAGATGAAGCTTTCTTT. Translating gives CAWSESTADEAFF. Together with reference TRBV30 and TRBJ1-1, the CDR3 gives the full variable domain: SQTIHQWPATLVQPVGSPLSLECTVEGTSNPNLYWYRQAAGRGLQLLFYSVGIGQISSEVPQNLSASRPQDRQFILSSKKLLLSDSGFYLCAWSESTADEAFFGQGTRLTVV.

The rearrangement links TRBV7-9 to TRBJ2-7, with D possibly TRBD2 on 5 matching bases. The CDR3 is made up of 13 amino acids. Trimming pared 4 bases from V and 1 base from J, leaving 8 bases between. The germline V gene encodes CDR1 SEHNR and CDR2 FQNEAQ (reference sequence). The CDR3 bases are TGTGCCAGCAGCTCGACGGGATCCTACGAGCAGTACTTC. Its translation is CASSSTGSYEQYF.

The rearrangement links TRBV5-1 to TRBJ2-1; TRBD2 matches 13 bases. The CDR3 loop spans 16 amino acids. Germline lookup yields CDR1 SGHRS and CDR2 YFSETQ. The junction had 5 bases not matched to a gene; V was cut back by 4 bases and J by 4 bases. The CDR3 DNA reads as TGCGCCAGCAGCCCCCCGGGACTAGCGGGATACAATGAGCAGTTCTTC. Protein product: CASSPPGLAGYNEQFF. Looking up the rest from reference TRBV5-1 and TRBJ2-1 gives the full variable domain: KAGVTQTPRYLIKTRGQQVTLSCSPISGHRSVSWYQQTPGQGLQFLFEYFSETQRNKGNFPGRFSGRQFSNSRSEMNVSTLELGDSALYLCASSPPGLAGYNEQFFGPGTRLTVL.

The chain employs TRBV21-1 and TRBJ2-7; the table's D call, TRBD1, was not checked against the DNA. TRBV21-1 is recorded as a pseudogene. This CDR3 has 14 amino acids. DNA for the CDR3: TGTGCTAAGGGGGAGAACGAGGGATTCTACGAGCAGTACTTC. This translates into CAKGENEGFYEQYF.

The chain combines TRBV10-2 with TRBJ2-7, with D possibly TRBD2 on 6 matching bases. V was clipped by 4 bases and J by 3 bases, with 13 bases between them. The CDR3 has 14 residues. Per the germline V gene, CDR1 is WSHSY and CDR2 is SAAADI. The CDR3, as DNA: TGCGCCAGCAGTGGAATAATGGGAGGCTACGAGCAGTACTTC. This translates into CASSGIMGGYEQYF.

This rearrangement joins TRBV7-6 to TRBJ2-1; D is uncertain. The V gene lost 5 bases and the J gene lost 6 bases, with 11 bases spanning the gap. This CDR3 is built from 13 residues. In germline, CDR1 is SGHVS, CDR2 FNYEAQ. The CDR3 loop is CASSLNPSNEQFF. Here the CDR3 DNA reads TGTGCCAGCAGCCTGAATCCGAGCAATGAGCAGTTCTTC.

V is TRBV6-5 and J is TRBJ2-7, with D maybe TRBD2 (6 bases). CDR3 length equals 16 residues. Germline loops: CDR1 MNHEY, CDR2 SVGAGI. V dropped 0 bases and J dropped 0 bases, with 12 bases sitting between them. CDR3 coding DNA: TGTGCCAGCAGTTACTCGAGGGACGGGAGCTCCTACGAGCAGTACTTC. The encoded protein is CASSYSRDGSSYEQYF.

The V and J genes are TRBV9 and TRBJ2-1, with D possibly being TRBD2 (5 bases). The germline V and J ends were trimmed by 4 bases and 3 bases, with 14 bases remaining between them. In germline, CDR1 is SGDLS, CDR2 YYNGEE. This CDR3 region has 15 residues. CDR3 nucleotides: TGTGCCAGCAGCCCTCGGGAACCCGACTACAATGAGCAGTTCTTC. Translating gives CASSPREPDYNEQFF.

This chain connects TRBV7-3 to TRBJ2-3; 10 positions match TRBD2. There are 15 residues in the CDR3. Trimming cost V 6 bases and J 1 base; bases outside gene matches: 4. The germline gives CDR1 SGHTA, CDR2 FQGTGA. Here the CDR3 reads CASSFSGRGTDTQYF. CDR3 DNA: TGTGCCAGCAGTTTCAGCGGGAGGGGCACAGATACGCAGTATTTT.

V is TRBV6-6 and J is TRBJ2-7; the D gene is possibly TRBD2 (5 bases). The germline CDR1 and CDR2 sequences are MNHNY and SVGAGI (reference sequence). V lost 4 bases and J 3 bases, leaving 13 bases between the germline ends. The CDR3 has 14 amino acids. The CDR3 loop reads CASSSATGYYEQYF. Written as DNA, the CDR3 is TGTGCCAGCAGTTCCGCGACGGGGTACTACGAGCAGTACTTC.